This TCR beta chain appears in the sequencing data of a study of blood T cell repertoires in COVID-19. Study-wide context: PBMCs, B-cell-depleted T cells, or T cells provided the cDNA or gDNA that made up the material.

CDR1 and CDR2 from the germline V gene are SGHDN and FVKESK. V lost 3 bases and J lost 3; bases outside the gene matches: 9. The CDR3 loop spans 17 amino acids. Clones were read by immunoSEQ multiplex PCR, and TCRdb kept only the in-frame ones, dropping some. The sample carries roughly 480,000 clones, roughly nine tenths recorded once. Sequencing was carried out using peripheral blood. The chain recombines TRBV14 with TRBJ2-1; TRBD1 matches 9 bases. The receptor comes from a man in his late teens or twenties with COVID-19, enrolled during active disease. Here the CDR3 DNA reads TGTGCCAGCAGCCAGGGCCACGGGGACAGGGTCTACAATGAGCAGTTCTTC. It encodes CASSQGHGDRVYNEQFF.